This entry lists 22 T cell receptor beta chains sequenced from one sample in a study of blood T cell repertoires in COVID-19. Here immunoSEQ multiplex PCR was the method, and the copy in TCRdb shows in-frame clones only, minus some. The sample lists some 290,000 clones; less than 90% were seen once. The sequenced material came from peripheral blood. All receptors come from a man between 60 and 75 years old who had recovered from COVID-19.

The V call is TRBV24-1, the J call TRBJ2-3; 8 bases agree with TRBD2. V lost 0 bases to trimming and J lost 4 bases; unmatched junction nucleotides: 5. The CDR3 runs to 16 residues. Germline CDR1 KGHDR, CDR2 SFDVKD. The CDR3 region is CATSDLGRGGSDTQYF. The DNA of the CDR3 is TGTGCCACCAGTGATTTGGGTCGGGGGGGCTCAGATACGCAGTATTTT.

This clone was seen a handful of times. The chain has TRBV12-1 and TRBJ2-7; the D call of TRBD1 is as the table states it, not checked on the DNA. TRBV12-1 is shown as a pseudogene. This CDR3 spans 10 amino acids. This CDR3 reads CASSSYEQYF. Here the CDR3 DNA reads TGTGCCAGCTCCAGCTACGAGCAGTACTTC.

V gene TRBV15 combines with J gene TRBJ2-4; D gene unclear. Germline V CDR1 and CDR2: LNHNV, YYDKDF (reference sequence). The CDR3 runs to 15 residues. The V end lost 1 base, the J end lost 4 bases, and 11 bases lay between the germline ends. CDR3 bases: TGTGCCACCAGCAGAGGTGACGGGTTTAAAAACATTCAGTACTTC. Its translation: CATSRGDGFKNIQYF.

This clone has just a few counts. V gene TRBV7-9 combines with J gene TRBJ1-1; D unclear. The CDR3 is made up of 13 amino acids. Trimming took 5 bases from V and 6 from J, leaving 13 bases between them. CDR1 and CDR2 from the germline V gene are SEHNR and FQNEAQ (reference sequence). The CDR3 region has the DNA TGTGCCAGCAGCCCTGGCCTCCGGGCTGAAGCTTTCTTT. Translating it yields CASSPGLRAEAFF. Full variable domain (rest looked up from reference TRBV7-9 and TRBJ1-1): DTGVSQNPRHKITKRGQNVTFRCDPISEHNRLYWYRQTLGQGPEFLTYFQNEAQLEKSRLLSDRFSAERPKGSFSTLEIQRTEQGDSAMYLCASSPGLRAEAFFGQGTRLTVV.

This rearrangement joins TRBV11-1 to TRBJ1-4; perhaps TRBD1 as D (5 bases). The CDR3 runs to 14 residues. Deletions cut 2 bases from V and 7 bases from J, with 11 bases between. Germline V gene data show CDR1 as SGHAT and CDR2 as FQDESV (reference sequence). CDR3 sequence: CASSLCRRGEKLFF. As DNA, the CDR3 is TGTGCCAGCAGCTTATGTCGGAGGGGTGAAAAACTGTTTTTT.

The rearrangement uses TRBV11-1 and TRBJ1-1; TRBD1 aligns across 11 bases. From germline, CDR1 is SGHAT and CDR2 FQDESV (reference sequence). This CDR3 comprises 16 residues. V was pared by 5 bases and J by 6 bases, with 11 bases of the junction left unmatched. CDR3 protein: CASSLRRTGGFSEAFF. The CDR3 nucleotides read TGTGCCAGCAGCCTCCGTCGGACAGGGGGCTTCTCTGAAGCTTTCTTT.

This clone was counted only a few times. The V call is TRBV12-3 or TRBV12-4, the J call TRBJ1-1; D might be TRBD1 (5 bases). Trimming took off 6 bases at V and 4 bases at J, with 12 bases between the two ends. CDR3 length: 13 residues. The CDR3: CASRGGSGTEAFF. CDR3 bases: TGTGCCAGCAGGGGGGGTTCCGGCACTGAAGCTTTCTTT.

The V and J genes are TRBV12-5 and TRBJ2-2; 11 bases map to TRBD1. Germline CDR1 LGHNT, CDR2 FRNRAP. The CDR3 length is 19 residues. V shed 4 bases, J shed 8 bases, and the junction held 18 bases outside the gene matches. The CDR3 here is CASGSRDFSGQGVMGELFF. The DNA of the CDR3 is TGTGCTAGTGGTTCCAGGGATTTTTCGGGACAGGGGGTTATGGGGGAGCTGTTTTTT.

The gene calls are TRBV6-6 and TRBJ2-1; the match to TRBD2 covers 7 bases. CDR1 MNHNY and CDR2 SVGAGI come from the germline V gene (reference sequence). This CDR3 is 15 amino acids long. With V trimmed by 7 bases and J by 2 bases, 8 bases remained unmatched. The CDR3: CASKPESGTYNEQFF. For the CDR3, the DNA is TGTGCCAGCAAACCCGAGAGCGGGACCTACAATGAGCAGTTCTTC.

The rearrangement joins TRBV20-1 to TRBJ2-7, with a tentative D call TRBD2 (5 bases). V lost 3 bases and J lost 0, with 18 bases in between. Germline V gene sequence: CDR1 DFQATT, CDR2 SNEGSKA (reference sequence). CDR3 length: 16 amino acids. The CDR3 region has the DNA TGCAGTGCTAGTGGTATTAAGCGGCCCAACTCCTACGAGCAGTACTTC. This encodes CSASGIKRPNSYEQYF.

Notes on this clone: Additional DNA sequences in this sample encode the identical CDR3. This rearrangement joins TRBV12-3 or TRBV12-4 to TRBJ2-7, with 7 bases that match TRBD1. The V and J ends lost 1 base and 3 bases, in that order; junction bases with no gene match: 0. The CDR3 spans 13 residues. The CDR3 bases are TGTGCCAGCAGTTTAGGGACAGGCTACGAGCAGTACTTC. It translates to CASSLGTGYEQYF.

The chain employs TRBV5-5 and TRBJ1-3; the D gene is possibly TRBD1 (5 bases). Looked up from germline, CDR1 is SGHKS and CDR2 is YYEKEE (reference sequence). Trimming removed 0 bases at V and 0 bases at J, with 10 bases between. CDR3 length: 16 amino acids. Written as DNA, the CDR3 is TGTGCCAGCAGCTTGGGACAGTCTTACTCTGGAAACACCATATATTTT. Translation: CASSLGQSYSGNTIYF.

The chain joins TRBV9 to TRBJ2-3; tentative D call: TRBD2 (5 bases). Germline lookup yields CDR1 SGDLS and CDR2 YYNGEE. V gave up 0 bases and J gave up 2 bases, with 19 bases separating them. This CDR3 spans 18 amino acids. The CDR3 bases are TGTGCCAGCAGCGTAGGCTCCCGCCGAGGCGGGCTCACAGATACGCAGTATTTT. Translated: CASSVGSRRGGLTDTQYF. The variable domain in full, with the rest retrieved from reference TRBV9 and TRBJ2-3, is DSGVTQTPKHLITATGQRVTLRCSPRSGDLSVYWYQQSLDQGLQFLIQYYNGEERAKGNILERFSAQQFPDLHSELNLSSLELGDSALYFCASSVGSRRGGLTDTQYFGPGTRLTVL.

The table lists this clone with a few counts. V and J are TRBV2 and TRBJ2-1; D is uncertain. This CDR3 region has 15 residues. CDR1 is SNHLY and CDR2 is FYNNEI in the germline V gene. V lost 6 bases and J 3 bases, leaving 15 bases between the germline ends. CDR3 sequence (DNA): TGTGCCAGCAGGCCCCGGGTCCTCATCTACAATGAGCAGTTCTTC. Its protein product is CASRPRVLIYNEQFF.

V is TRBV28 and J is TRBJ2-5, with TRBD1 matching 7 bases. Germline V lookup: CDR1 MDHEN, CDR2 SYDVKM. The trim removed 6 bases at V and 2 bases at J, leaving 9 bases unmatched. The CDR3 contains 15 residues. CDR3 coding DNA: TGTGCCAGCAGCTCTCCGCGCAGGGGGCAAGAGACCCAGTACTTC. This sequence encodes CASSSPRRGQETQYF.

The chain joins TRBV19 to TRBJ1-1; no clear D. Trimming pared 0 bases from V and 1 base from J, leaving 6 bases between. The CDR3 has 14 amino acids. Germline values: CDR1 LNHDA, CDR2 SQIVND (reference sequence). The CDR3, as DNA: TGTGCCAGTAGTATAGATCTGGCGAACACTGAAGCTTTCTTT. Translated, it gives CASSIDLANTEAFF.

This clone was counted only a few times. V is TRBV5-8 and J is TRBJ2-7, with a tentative D call TRBD2 (6 bases). Germline lookup yields CDR1 SGHTS and CDR2 YDEGEE. CDR3 size: 12 residues. V dropped 4 bases and J dropped 6 bases, with 11 bases sitting between them. The DNA for the CDR3 is TGTGCCAGCAGCCTACTAGCCGGCGAGCAGTACTTC. Amino acid sequence: CASSLLAGEQYF.

The CDR3 DNA reads as TGTGCCAGCAGCCAACAGGGCCCTAATGAAAAACTGTTTTTT. Protein sequence: CASSQQGPNEKLFF. The chain has TRBV5-4 and TRBJ1-4; maybe TRBD1 (6 bases). Looked up from germline, CDR1 is SGHNT and CDR2 is YYREEE (reference sequence). Trimming stripped 4 bases from V and 3 bases from J, with 10 bases between. There are 14 residues in the CDR3.

J is TRBJ1-3 and V is TRBV28, with D possibly TRBD1 on 6 matching bases. The V gene lost 7 bases and the J gene lost 2 bases, with 18 bases spanning the gap. There are 16 residues in the CDR3. Germline CDR1 is MDHEN and CDR2 is SYDVKM. CDR3: CASNPPGTSTGNTIYF. CDR3 coding DNA: TGTGCCAGCAACCCTCCCGGGACATCAACTGGAAACACCATATATTTT.

This chain links TRBV9 with TRBJ1-1; 9 bases are a match to TRBD1. With V trimmed by 4 bases and J by 6 bases, 7 bases remained unmatched. The CDR3 covers 14 residues. Germline CDR1 and CDR2: SGDLS and YYNGEE. The CDR3 DNA sequence: TGTGCCAGCAGCCCCAGGACAGGGGAGTCTGAAGCTTTCTTT. Amino acid sequence: CASSPRTGESEAFF. The whole variable domain, remainder taken from reference TRBV9 and TRBJ1-1, is DSGVTQTPKHLITATGQRVTLRCSPRSGDLSVYWYQQSLDQGLQFLIQYYNGEERAKGNILERFSAQQFPDLHSELNLSSLELGDSALYFCASSPRTGESEAFFGQGTRLTVV.

CDR3 DNA: TGTGCCAGCAGTACGGGACAGGGACGGAACACTGAAGCTTTCTTT. Translated, it gives CASSTGQGRNTEAFF. The chain links TRBV27 to TRBJ1-1; the match to TRBD1 covers 9 bases. With 5 bases clipped from V and 1 base from J, the junction kept 5 bases outside the gene matches. The CDR3 has 15 amino acids. Germline assignment: CDR1 MNHEY and CDR2 SMNVEV (reference sequence).

This clone has only one observation. The chain has TRBV6-6 and TRBJ1-1; the match to TRBD1 covers 10 bases. V was clipped by 6 bases and J by 4 bases; unmatched bases: 8. The V gene's germline CDR1 is MNHNY and CDR2 SVGAGI (reference sequence). The CDR3 extends over 15 amino acids. CDR3 amino acids: CASRPPGQGFTEAFF. The CDR3 region has the DNA TGTGCCAGCAGGCCTCCGGGACAGGGGTTCACTGAAGCTTTCTTT.